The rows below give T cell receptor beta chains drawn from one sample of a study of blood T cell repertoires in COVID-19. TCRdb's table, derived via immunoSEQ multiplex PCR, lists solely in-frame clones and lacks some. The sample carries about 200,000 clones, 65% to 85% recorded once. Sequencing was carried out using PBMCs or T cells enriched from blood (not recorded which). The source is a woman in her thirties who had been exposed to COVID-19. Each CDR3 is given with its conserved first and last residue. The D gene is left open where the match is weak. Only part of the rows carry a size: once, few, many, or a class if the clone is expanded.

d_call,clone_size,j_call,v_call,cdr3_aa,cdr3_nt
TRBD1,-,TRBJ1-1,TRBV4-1,CASSRTGSNTEAFF,TGCGCCAGCAGTCGGACAGGGAGTAACACTGAAGCTTTCTTT
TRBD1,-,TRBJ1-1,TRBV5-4,CASSARTGGTEAFF,TGTGCCAGCAGCGCCAGGACAGGTGGAACTGAAGCTTTCTTT
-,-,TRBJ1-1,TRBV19,CASNQGGGDTEAFF,TGTGCCAGTAATCAGGGTGGGGGGGACACTGAAGCTTTCTTT
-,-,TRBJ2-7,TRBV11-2,CAQDEPPGEQYF,TGTGCCCAAGACGAGCCGCCCGGGGAGCAGTACTTC
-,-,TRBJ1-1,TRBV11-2,CASSLAEYLYTEAFF,TGTGCCAGCAGCTTAGCGGAGTACCTCTACACTGAAGCTTTCTTT
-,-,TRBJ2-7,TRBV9,CASSVGTAYSYEQYF,TGTGCCAGCAGCGTAGGGACAGCCTACTCCTACGAGCAGTACTTC
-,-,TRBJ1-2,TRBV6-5,CASKRPGEGIYGYTF,TGTGCCAGCAAAAGGCCAGGGGAGGGGATTTATGGCTACACCTTC
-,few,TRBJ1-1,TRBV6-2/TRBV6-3,CASSWGETEAFF,TGTGCCAGCAGCTGGGGGGAGACTGAAGCTTTCTTT
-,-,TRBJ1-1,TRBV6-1,CASSDRTENTEAFF,TGTGCCAGCAGTGATCGGACAGAGAACACTGAAGCTTTCTTT
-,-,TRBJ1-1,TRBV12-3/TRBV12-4,CASRGGPEAFF,TGTGCCAGCCGGGGGGGGCCTGAAGCTTTCTTT
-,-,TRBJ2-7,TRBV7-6,CASSPFAAGPSEQYF,TGTGCCAGCAGCCCCTTTGCAGCAGGGCCCTCCGAGCAGTACTTC
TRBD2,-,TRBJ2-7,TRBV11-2,CASSLGAPIAGGTYEQYF,TGTGCCAGCAGCTTAGGGGCCCCAATAGCGGGGGGAACCTACGAGCAGTACTTC
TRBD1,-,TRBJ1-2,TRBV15,CATSPGQGFSGYTF,TGTGCCACCAGCCCGGGACAGGGTTTCAGTGGCTACACCTTC
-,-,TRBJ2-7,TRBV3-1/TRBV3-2,CASSQGTPKVRSSYEQYF,TGTGCCAGCAGCCAAGGTACCCCCAAGGTGAGGAGCTCCTACGAGCAGTACTTC
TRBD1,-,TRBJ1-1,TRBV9,CASSVEGQSTGDTEAFF,TGTGCCAGCAGCGTAGAGGGACAGTCCACCGGGGACACTGAAGCTTTCTTT
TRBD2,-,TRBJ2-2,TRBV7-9,CASSQAGGFTGELFF,TGTGCCAGCAGTCAAGCGGGGGGGTTCACCGGGGAGCTGTTTTTT
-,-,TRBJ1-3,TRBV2,CASSEEGSTIYF,TGTGCCAGCAGTGAAGAGGGGTCCACCATATATTTT
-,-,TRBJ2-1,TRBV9,CASSVAFLDNEQFF,TGTGCCAGCAGCGTAGCTTTCCTCGACAATGAGCAGTTCTTC
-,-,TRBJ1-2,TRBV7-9,CASSPQGYGYTF,TGTGCCAGCAGCCCACAGGGCTATGGCTACACCTTC
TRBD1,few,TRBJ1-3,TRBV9,CASSATGFNSGNTIYF,TGTGCCAGCAGCGCGACAGGGTTCAACTCTGGAAACACCATATATTTT
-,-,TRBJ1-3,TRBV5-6,CASSFEATRDTIYF,TGTGCCAGCAGCTTTGAAGCCACTCGTGACACCATATATTTT
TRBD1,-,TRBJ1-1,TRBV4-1,CASSHGQGNTEAFF,TGCGCCAGCAGCCACGGACAGGGGAACACTGAAGCTTTCTTT
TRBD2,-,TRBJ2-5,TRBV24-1,CATSDPGTSGETQYF,TGTGCCACCAGTGATCCTGGGACTAGCGGCGAGACCCAGTACTTC
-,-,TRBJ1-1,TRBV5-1,CASSLAGGLGTEAFF,TGCGCCAGCAGCTTGGCTGGGGGGTTGGGCACTGAAGCTTTCTTT
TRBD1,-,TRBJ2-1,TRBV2,CASLAGQAVRGSYNEQFF,TGTGCCAGCCTTGCGGGACAGGCGGTTCGAGGGTCCTACAATGAGCAGTTCTTC
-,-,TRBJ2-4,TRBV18,CASQRQILAKNIQYF,TGTGCCAGCCAAAGACAGATACTAGCCAAAAACATTCAGTACTTC
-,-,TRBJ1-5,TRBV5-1,CASSLWGDSNQPQHF,TGCGCCAGCAGCTTGTGGGGGGATAGCAATCAGCCCCAGCATTTT
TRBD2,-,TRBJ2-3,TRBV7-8,CASRLPSGGGTDTQYF,TGTGCCAGCAGATTACCTAGCGGGGGGGGGACAGATACGCAGTATTTT
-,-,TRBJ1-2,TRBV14,CASSRGQNYGYTF,TGTGCCAGCAGCCGCGGACAGAATTATGGCTACACCTTC
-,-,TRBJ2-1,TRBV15,CATSRMGQGMNEQFF,TGTGCCACCAGCAGAATGGGGCAGGGAATGAATGAGCAGTTCTTC
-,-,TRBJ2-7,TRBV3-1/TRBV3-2,CASSQAGDRSELEQYF,TGTGCCAGCAGCCAGGCAGGGGACCGCAGCGAGTTGGAGCAGTACTTC
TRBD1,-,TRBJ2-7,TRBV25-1,CASSVRGQLEQYF,TGTGCCAGCAGTGTGAGGGGACAGCTCGAGCAGTACTTC
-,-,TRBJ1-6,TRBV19,CASSSSEGESPLHF,TGTGCCAGTAGTAGCTCGGAGGGTGAATCACCCCTCCACTTT
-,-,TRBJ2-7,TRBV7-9,CASSLQGGSYEQYF,TGTGCCAGCAGCCTCCAGGGGGGTTCCTACGAGCAGTACTTC
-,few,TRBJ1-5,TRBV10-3,CAISDSGGSQPQHF,TGTGCCATCAGTGATAGTGGGGGGAGTCAGCCCCAGCATTTT
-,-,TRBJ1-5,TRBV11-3,CASSQEGQPQHF,TGTGCCAGCAGCCAAGAGGGCCAGCCCCAGCATTTT
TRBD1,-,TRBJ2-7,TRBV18,CASSSGTGGYEQYF,TGTGCCAGCTCGTCGGGGACAGGGGGCTATGAGCAGTACTTC
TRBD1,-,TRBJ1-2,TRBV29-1,CSVAAGTGGFGYTF,TGCAGCGTCGCGGCCGGGACAGGGGGCTTTGGCTACACCTTC
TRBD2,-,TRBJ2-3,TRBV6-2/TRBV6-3,CASSYAGGDEQYF,TGTGCCAGCAGTTACGCGGGGGGCGACGAGCAGTATTTT
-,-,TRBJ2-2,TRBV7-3,CASSLINLGATGELFF,TGTGCCAGCAGCTTAATTAACCTTGGAGCGACCGGGGAGCTGTTTTTT
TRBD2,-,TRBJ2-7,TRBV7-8,CASSETEAGYEQYF,TGTGCCAGCAGCGAAACCGAAGCGGGGTACGAGCAGTACTTC